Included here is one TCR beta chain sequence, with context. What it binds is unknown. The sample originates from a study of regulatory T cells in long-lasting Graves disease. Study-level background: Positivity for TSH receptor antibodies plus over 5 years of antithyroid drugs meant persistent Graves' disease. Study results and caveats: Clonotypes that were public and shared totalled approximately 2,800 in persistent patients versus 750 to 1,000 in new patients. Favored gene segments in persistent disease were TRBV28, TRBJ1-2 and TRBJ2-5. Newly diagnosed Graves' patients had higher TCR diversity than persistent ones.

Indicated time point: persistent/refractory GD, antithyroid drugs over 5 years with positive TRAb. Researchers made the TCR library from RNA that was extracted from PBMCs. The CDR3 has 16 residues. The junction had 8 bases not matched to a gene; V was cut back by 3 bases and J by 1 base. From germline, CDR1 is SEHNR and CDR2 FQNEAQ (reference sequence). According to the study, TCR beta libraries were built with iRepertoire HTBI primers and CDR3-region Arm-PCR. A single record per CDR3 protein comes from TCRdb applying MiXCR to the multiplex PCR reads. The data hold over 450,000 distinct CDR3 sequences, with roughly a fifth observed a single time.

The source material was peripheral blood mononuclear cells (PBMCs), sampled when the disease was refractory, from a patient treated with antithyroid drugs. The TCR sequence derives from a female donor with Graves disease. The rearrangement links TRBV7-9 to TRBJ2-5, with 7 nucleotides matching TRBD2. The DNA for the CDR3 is TGTGCCAGCAGCTTGCAGGGAGGGGCCTCCCAAGAGACCCAGTACTTC. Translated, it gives CASSLQGGASQETQYF.